Listed here are 14 T cell receptor beta chains from one sample, sequenced in a study of CD8+CD57+ T cells in acquired aplastic anemia. Sequencing was done on patients that had shown CD8+CD57+ cell expansion by flow cytometry. Genomic DNA served as template for TCR beta VDJ and CDR3 profiling. Each CDR3 protein is one row after TCRdb ran MiXCR on the reads. The table includes about half a million distinct CDR3 sequences, approximately 33% detected once. The material sequenced was sorted CD4+, CD8+, or CD8+CD57+ T cells (not recorded which) from PBMCs. The receptors were gathered from a human donor with aplastic anemia.

At least ten counts were recorded for this clonotype. The chain employs TRBV7-2 and TRBJ2-3; D gene uncertain. Trimming removed 4 bases from V and 14 bases from J, with 19 bases in between. The CDR3 consists of 13 residues. CDR1 is SGHTA, CDR2 FQGNSA, per germline. CDR3 residues: CASSSESLVSLYF. The CDR3 DNA reads as TGTGCCAGCAGCTCAGAATCGTTAGTCAGCTTGTATTTT. Full variable domain (rest looked up from reference TRBV7-2 and TRBJ2-3): GAGVSQSPSNKVTEKGKDVELRCDPISGHTALYWYRQSLGQGLEFLIYFQGNSAPDKSGLPSDRFSAERTGGSVSTLTIQRTQQEDSAVYLCASSSESLVSLYFGPGTRLTVL.

The chain joins TRBV29-1 to TRBJ2-3, with D hard to call. Germline V gene lookup returns CDR1 SQVTM and CDR2 ANQGSEA. The ends were cut back, 3 bases at V and 2 bases at J, with 12 bases in the middle. The CDR3 extends over 14 amino acids. The CDR3: CSVDSVKYTDTQYF. CDR3 sequence (DNA): TGCAGCGTTGATTCGGTTAAGTACACAGATACGCAGTATTTT.

This clonotype was observed at least ten times. The chain's CDR3 is CASSPLTADTQYF. CDR3 in DNA: TGTGCCAGCAGCCCCCTGACTGCAGATACGCAGTATTTT. The chain links TRBV9 to TRBJ2-3; D unclear. The CDR3 length is 13 residues. Deletions cut 4 bases from V and 4 bases from J, with 10 bases between. In germline, CDR1 is SGDLS, CDR2 YYNGEE.

V is TRBV29-1 and J is TRBJ1-2; 7 nucleotides agree with TRBD1. V trimming: 6 bases; J trimming: 6 bases; junction bases outside the gene matches: 1. Germline V gene data show CDR1 as SQVTM and CDR2 as ANQGSEA. The CDR3 covers 10 residues. CDR3 nucleotide sequence: TGCAGCGTCGGGACAGATGGCTACACCTTC. It encodes CSVGTDGYTF.

By sample share, this clonotype is medium-sized. This chain connects TRBV15 to TRBJ2-2; TRBD2 aligns across 9 bases. The CDR3 is 15 amino acids. V was clipped by 0 bases and J by 15 bases; unmatched bases: 11. Germline CDR1 and CDR2: LNHNV and YYDKDF (reference sequence). The CDR3 reads CATSRDSAGGPMMFF. CDR3 bases: TGTGCCACCAGCAGAGACTCGGCGGGAGGGCCGATGATGTTTTTT.

V is TRBV10-3 and J is TRBJ2-7, with 8 bases fitting TRBD2. The CDR3 contains 16 residues. Germline V CDR1 and CDR2: ENHRY, SYGVKD. V gave up 10 bases and J gave up 2 bases; unmatched junction bases: 16. The CDR3 sequence is CANNQAGVRGAYEQYF. The CDR3, as DNA: TGTGCCAACAATCAGGCGGGTGTGCGGGGGGCCTACGAGCAGTACTTC.

This clonotype has at least ten counts. The chain employs TRBV20-1 and TRBJ1-2, with a possible D match to TRBD1 (6 bases). Trimming cost V 3 bases and J 4 bases, with 12 bases left between them. Germline CDR1 reads DFQATT; CDR2 reads SNEGSKA (reference sequence). The CDR3 is made up of 13 amino acids. The CDR3 DNA is TGCAGTGCTAGTCCGGGGGCGCTCTATGGCTACACCTTC. This translates into CSASPGALYGYTF.

V gene TRBV5-1 combines with J gene TRBJ1-3; 12 positions agree with TRBD1. Germline trimming cut 1 base from V and 8 bases from J; bases unmatched to any gene: 7. Germline V gene sequence: CDR1 SGHRS, CDR2 YFSETQ. The CDR3 is 16 residues long. In nucleotides, the CDR3 is TGCGCCAGCAGCTTGTACCAGGGACAGGGGGCGGACACCATATATTTT. Amino acid sequence: CASSLYQGQGADTIYF. The complete variable domain, with remaining parts taken from reference TRBV5-1 and TRBJ1-3, reads KAGVTQTPRYLIKTRGQQVTLSCSPISGHRSVSWYQQTPGQGLQFLFEYFSETQRNKGNFPGRFSGRQFSNSRSEMNVSTLELGDSALYLCASSLYQGQGADTIYFGEGSWLTVV.

This clonotype showed up just a few times. A much larger clonotype is one base distant, so this may be a read error. The chain recombines TRBV7-6 with TRBJ2-5, with D uncertain. The CDR3 is made up of 13 amino acids. Germline V gene data show CDR1 as SGHVS and CDR2 as FNYEAQ. V shed 0 bases and J shed 6 bases, with 8 bases lying between them. CDR3 sequence: CASSLAQQQTQYF. The CDR3 DNA reads as TGTGCCAGCAGCTTAGCACAGCAACAGACCCAGTACTTC.

The chain links TRBV19 to TRBJ2-3; D may correspond to TRBD1 or TRBD2 (5 bases each). The CDR3 contains 14 residues. V shed 5 bases and J shed 6 bases, with 15 bases lying between them. The germline gives CDR1 LNHDA, CDR2 SQIVND (reference sequence). The CDR3 spells CASSLGPSPDTQYF. CDR3 DNA: TGTGCCAGTAGTTTGGGACCTTCCCCGGATACGCAGTATTTT.

The table lists this clonotype with many counts. J is TRBJ2-3 and V is TRBV15; D is unresolved. Trimming pared 0 bases from V and 0 bases from J, leaving 10 bases between. This CDR3 has 16 residues. Germline V CDR1 and CDR2: LNHNV, YYDKDF (reference sequence). The chain's CDR3 is CATSRDSELSTDTQYF. The CDR3 coding sequence is TGTGCCACCAGCAGAGATTCAGAATTGAGCACAGATACGCAGTATTTT.

J is TRBJ1-1 and V is TRBV25-1, with D tentatively TRBD1 (6 bases). Germline V gene lookup returns CDR1 MGHDK and CDR2 SYGVNS. Trimming pared 1 base from V and 5 bases from J, leaving 14 bases between. The CDR3 length is 15 residues. DNA for the CDR3: TGTGCCAGCAGTGAATCTACAGGGAGGGGAACTGAAGCTTTCTTT. Amino acid sequence: CASSESTGRGTEAFF.

As to this clonotype: A much larger clone lies a single base off, so this may be a read error. This sequence joins TRBV20-1 and TRBJ1-5; D gene unclear. This CDR3 spans 13 amino acids. The germline V and J ends were trimmed by 0 bases and 4 bases, with 7 bases remaining between them. Germline CDR1 is DFQATT and CDR2 is SNEGSKA (reference sequence). In DNA, the CDR3 is TGCAGTGCTAGAGAGGACCGGAATCAGCCCCAGCATTTT. The encoded protein is CSAREDRNQPQHF.

J is TRBJ1-1 and V is TRBV2, with D uncertain. The V end was cut by 6 bases, the J end by 4 bases, with 9 bases between. Germline CDR1 SNHLY, CDR2 FYNNEI. This CDR3 region has 12 residues. The CDR3: CASRKGPTEAFF. For the CDR3, the DNA is TGTGCCAGCAGGAAAGGCCCCACTGAAGCTTTCTTT.